This T cell receptor (beta chain) was found in a study of response to subunit inactivated influenza vaccine. Study outcomes and limitations: With each seasonal influenza vaccination, the authors suggested, few new T cells are recruited.

CDR3 length: 13 amino acids. The V end was cut by 5 bases, the J end by 2 bases, with 11 bases between. CDR1 and CDR2 (germline): SGHRS, YFSETQ. This clonotype occurred many times. Its antigen is unknown. TCRdb reprocessed the RT-PCR reads via MiXCR and lists one record per CDR3 protein. The data hold fewer than 600,000 distinct CDR3 sequences, with roughly 7.6% observed a single time. This sequence was found in a man between 45 and 75 years old who received an inactivated influenza vaccine. The sequencing used PBMCs from blood, collected roughly 24 months after vaccination. This rearrangement joins TRBV5-1 to TRBJ2-7; tentative D call: TRBD1 (6 bases). The CDR3: CASRGDNTYEQYF. As DNA, the CDR3 is TGCGCCAGCAGGGGGGACAATACCTACGAGCAGTACTTC.